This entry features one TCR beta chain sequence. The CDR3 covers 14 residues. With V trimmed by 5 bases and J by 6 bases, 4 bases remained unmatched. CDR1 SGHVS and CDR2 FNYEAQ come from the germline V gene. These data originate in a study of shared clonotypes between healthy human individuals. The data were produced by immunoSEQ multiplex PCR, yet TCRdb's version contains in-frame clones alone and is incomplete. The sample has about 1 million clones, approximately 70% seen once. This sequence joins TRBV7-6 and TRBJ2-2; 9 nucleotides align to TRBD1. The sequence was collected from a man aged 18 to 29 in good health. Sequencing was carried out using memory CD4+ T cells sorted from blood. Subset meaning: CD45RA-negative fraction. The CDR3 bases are TGTGCCAGCAGCCCGGGACAGGGAGCCGGGGAGCTGTTTTTT. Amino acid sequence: CASSPGQGAGELFF.